These 30 T cell receptor beta chains came from one sample sequenced in a study of blood T cell repertoires in COVID-19. This table comes from immunoSEQ multiplex PCR, and its TCRdb copy is limited to in-frame clones, with some not included. The data contain approximately 28,000 clones, 85% to 95% of them singletons. Specimen: peripheral blood. The receptor set was obtained from a woman aged 70-85 years with COVID-19, enrolled during active disease.

This chain joins TRBV7-3 and TRBJ2-7; 11 bases align to TRBD2. Germline V gene lookup returns CDR1 SGHTA and CDR2 FQGTGA. The CDR3 loop spans 17 amino acids. Trimming at V came to 2 bases and at J to 2 bases, leaving 8 bases not matched to a gene. The CDR3 sequence: CASSLGVVAGGPYEQYF. For the CDR3, the DNA is TGTGCCAGCAGCTTAGGTGTGGTAGCGGGAGGGCCCTACGAGCAGTACTTC. The whole variable domain, filled in from reference TRBV7-3 and TRBJ2-7, reads GAGVSQTPSNKVTEKGKYVELRCDPISGHTALYWYRQSLGQGPEFLIYFQGTGAADDSGLPNDRFFAVRPEGSVSTLKIQRTERGDSAVYLCASSLGVVAGGPYEQYFGPGTRLTVT.

In its sample, this clone was seen once. This chain joins TRBV7-2 and TRBJ1-5, with 7 positions matching TRBD1. Germline values: CDR1 SGHTA, CDR2 FQGNSA. The CDR3 totals 13 residues. V gave up 5 bases and J gave up 7 bases; unmatched junction bases: 5. CDR3 DNA: TGTGCCAGCAGCCTTGACAGGGACCAGCCCCAGCATTTT. Amino acids: CASSLDRDQPQHF.

V usage is TRBV24-1 and J usage is TRBJ1-2; 10 bases fit TRBD1. The CDR3 spans 13 residues. The V and J ends lost 9 bases and 2 bases, in that order; junction bases with no gene match: 2. CDR1 is KGHDR, CDR2 SFDVKD, per germline. For the CDR3, the DNA is TGTGCCACCGGGGGACAGGGGAACTATGGCTACACCTTC. This encodes CATGGQGNYGYTF.

The chain couples TRBV12-5 to TRBJ2-1, with D possibly being TRBD2 (6 bases). Trimming removed 4 bases at V and 6 bases at J, with 13 bases between. CDR1 LGHNT and CDR2 FRNRAP come from the germline V gene. The CDR3 loop spans 14 amino acids. This chain's CDR3 is CASGSGTVGNEQFF. CDR3 bases: TGTGCTAGTGGTTCGGGGACTGTGGGCAATGAGCAGTTCTTC.

The chain couples TRBV30 to TRBJ1-2; D unresolved. The germline gives CDR1 GTSNPN, CDR2 SVGIG (reference sequence). The CDR3 is 11 residues long. V gave up 4 bases and J gave up 5 bases, with 8 bases separating them. The CDR3 reads CAWTKNYGYTF. The CDR3 DNA reads TGTGCCTGGACCAAAAATTATGGCTACACCTTC.

V usage is TRBV18 and J usage is TRBJ1-5; D is undetermined. Germline CDR1 reads KGHSH; CDR2 reads LQKENI. The CDR3 is 13 residues long. The germline V and J ends were trimmed by 2 bases and 5 bases, with 7 bases remaining between them. DNA for the CDR3: TGTGCCAGCTCACCAGGCCAGGATCAGCCCCAGCATTTT. Its translation: CASSPGQDQPQHF.

This chain uses TRBV19 with TRBJ1-4; D is unclear. The CDR3 sequence is 11 residues long. In germline, CDR1 is LNHDA, CDR2 SQIVND (reference sequence). Trimming stripped 6 bases from V and 4 bases from J, with 3 bases between. For the CDR3, the DNA is TGTGCCAGTAGCCTTAATGAAAAACTGTTTTTT. This sequence encodes CASSLNEKLFF. Filled out from reference TRBV19 and TRBJ1-4, the complete variable domain reads DGGITQSPKYLFRKEGQNVTLSCEQNLNHDAMYWYRQDPGQGLRLIYYSQIVNDFQKGDIAEGYSVSREKKESFPLTVTSAQKNPTAFYLCASSLNEKLFFGSGTQLSVL.

This clone was recorded once. V gene TRBV3-1 (or the pseudogene TRBV3-2) combines with J gene TRBJ1-1, with TRBD1 as a possible D gene (5 bases). The CDR3 length is 16 residues. Germline values: CDR1 LGHDT, CDR2 YNNKEL (reference sequence). V was trimmed by 0 bases and J by 0 bases, leaving 11 bases between them. CDR3 in amino acids: CASSQDTAGLNTEAFF. The CDR3, as DNA: TGTGCCAGCAGCCAAGATACCGCAGGGTTGAACACTGAAGCTTTCTTT.

This clone has only one observation. The gene calls are TRBV5-4 and TRBJ1-6, with 7 bases aligning to TRBD1. Germline V gene lookup returns CDR1 SGHNT and CDR2 YYREEE (reference sequence). V shed 4 bases and J 8 bases; nucleotides not matched to a gene: 6. The CDR3 is made up of 14 amino acids. CDR3 protein: CASSTFDRDSPLHF. For the CDR3, the DNA is TGTGCCAGCAGCACCTTCGACAGGGATTCACCCCTCCACTTT.

The rearrangement joins TRBV19 to TRBJ2-2, with a possible D match to TRBD1 (5 bases). V lost 8 bases and J lost 10, with 11 bases in between. Per the germline V gene, CDR1 is LNHDA and CDR2 is SQIVND (reference sequence). The CDR3 is made up of 11 amino acids. This CDR3 is CASLWTLELFF. In DNA, the CDR3 is TGTGCCAGTCTTTGGACATTGGAGCTGTTTTTT.

The V and J genes are TRBV27 and TRBJ2-7; 8 bases are shared with TRBD2. Looked up from germline, CDR1 is MNHEY and CDR2 is SMNVEV (reference sequence). The CDR3 consists of 17 residues. Trimming at V came to 6 bases and at J to 3 bases, leaving 16 bases not matched to a gene. CDR3 sequence: CASSLTSGPLNHYEQYF. In nucleotides, the CDR3 is TGTGCCAGCAGCCTCACTAGCGGACCATTGAATCACTACGAGCAGTACTTC.

The chain uses TRBV4-2 and TRBJ2-3, with D perhaps TRBD2 (5 bases). The CDR3 loop spans 15 amino acids. V was shortened by 4 bases and J by 9 bases, with 20 bases between the two germline ends. From germline, CDR1 is LGHNA and CDR2 YNFKEQ. The CDR3 here is CASSLARGQSSTQYF. The DNA of the CDR3 is TGTGCCAGCAGCCTAGCACGAGGGCAGTCATCGACGCAGTATTTT.

V usage is TRBV7-2 and J usage is TRBJ1-6; D is unclear. CDR1 is SGHTA, CDR2 FQGNSA, per germline. V lost 6 bases to trimming and J lost 4 bases, with 13 bases between them. The CDR3 is made up of 15 amino acids. The CDR3 region has the DNA TGTGCCAGCAGGCTTGCGGCCTATTATAATTCACCCCTCCACTTT. As protein: CASRLAAYYNSPLHF.

This rearrangement joins TRBV25-1 to TRBJ1-1; TRBD1 matches 8 bases. The V gene's germline CDR1 is MGHDK and CDR2 SYGVNS. Trimming cost V 6 bases and J 4 bases; bases outside gene matches: 7. The CDR3 runs 14 residues. This CDR3 is CASRKQGEITEAFF. The CDR3 DNA sequence: TGTGCCAGCAGGAAACAGGGGGAAATCACTGAAGCTTTCTTT. The entire variable domain, with the rest obtained from reference TRBV25-1 and TRBJ1-1, is as follows: EADIYQTPRYLVIGTGKKITLECSQTMGHDKMYWYQQDPGMELHLIHYSYGVNSTEKGDLSSESTVSRIRTEHFPLTLESARPSHTSQYLCASRKQGEITEAFFGQGTRLTVV.

The chain carries TRBV27 and TRBJ1-6, with D maybe TRBD1 (6 bases). Germline CDR1 is MNHEY and CDR2 is SMNVEV (reference sequence). This CDR3 contains 16 residues. Trimming left V 3 bases short and J 7 bases short, with 16 bases between. The CDR3 sequence: CASSFSVPGENSPLHF. The CDR3 DNA reads TGTGCCAGCAGTTTTAGTGTCCCAGGGGAAAATTCACCCCTCCACTTT.

The chain recombines TRBV27 with TRBJ2-6; the match to TRBD1 covers 10 bases. CDR1 and CDR2 (germline): MNHEY, SMNVEV (reference sequence). The CDR3 is made up of 18 amino acids. V shed 2 bases, J shed 2 bases, and the junction held 6 bases outside the gene matches. CDR3 sequence (DNA): TGTGCCAGCAGTTTAGGGGACAGGGGACGAGCTGGGGCCAACGTCCTGACTTTC. This translates into CASSLGDRGRAGANVLTF.

The genes are TRBV10-3 and TRBJ1-6; D possibly corresponds to TRBD1 (5 bases). Germline lookup yields CDR1 ENHRY and CDR2 SYGVKD. The CDR3 runs to 14 residues. V lost 11 bases to trimming and J lost 7 bases, with 18 bases between them. CDR3 nucleotides: TGTGCCGCGCAGGAGGGTGGGGGAAATTCACCCCTCCACTTT. Translating gives CAAQEGGGNSPLHF.

The V call is TRBV27, the J call TRBJ1-2, with D hard to call. Germline V gene lookup returns CDR1 MNHEY and CDR2 SMNVEV (reference sequence). The CDR3 runs to 16 residues. Trimming removed 4 bases from V and 6 bases from J, with 21 bases in between. CDR3 DNA sequence: TGTGCCAGCAGTTCCCAAATGGGCCTCTGGTTACATGGCTACACCTTC. Translated, it gives CASSSQMGLWLHGYTF.

The rearrangement joins TRBV4-1 to TRBJ2-4; D may be TRBD1 (5 bases). Trimming shortened V by 3 bases and J by 0 bases, and 15 bases separated the two germline ends. The CDR3 is 17 amino acids. Germline V gives CDR1 MGHRA, CDR2 YSYEKL. CDR3 nucleotide sequence: TGCGCCAGCAGCCAGGCCAGGGTTGTGGTAGCCAAAAACATTCAGTACTTC. Amino acids: CASSQARVVVAKNIQYF.

The V call is TRBV19, the J call TRBJ2-7; 15 bases line up with TRBD2. Per germline, CDR1 LNHDA and CDR2 SQIVND (reference sequence). The CDR3 loop spans 21 amino acids. The J segment lost 3 bases and the V segment lost 1 base, leaving 16 bases of the junction unmatched. CDR3 bases: TGTGCCAGTAGTATAGGCCCCTCCCCGGGACTAGCGGGAGGTCGCATCTACGAGCAGTACTTC. Its protein is CASSIGPSPGLAGGRIYEQYF.

The V gene is TRBV29-1, the J gene TRBJ1-3; 9 bases agree with TRBD1. The CDR3 consists of 14 residues. V gave up 2 bases and J gave up 3 bases; unmatched junction bases: 2. Looked up from germline, CDR1 is SQVTM and CDR2 is ANQGSEA. CDR3 DNA: TGCAGCGTTGAACAGGGACAGGGTGGAAACACCATATATTTT. Encoded protein: CSVEQGQGGNTIYF.

The chain uses TRBV7-9 and TRBJ1-2, with no clear D. This CDR3 spans 13 amino acids. Germline lookup yields CDR1 SEHNR and CDR2 FQNEAQ (reference sequence). Trimming cost V 5 bases and J 8 bases, with 15 bases left between them. CDR3 in DNA: TGTGCCAGCAGCCAAGCAGGACTCTTAGGCTACACCTTC. Residues: CASSQAGLLGYTF.

CDR3 sequence reads: CASTPGLAGDTQYF. The CDR3 DNA sequence: TGTGCCAGCACGCCCGGACTAGCGGGAGATACGCAGTATTTT. This chain uses TRBV14 with TRBJ2-3; TRBD2 matches 11 bases. The V gene's germline CDR1 is SGHDN and CDR2 FVKESK. The CDR3 contains 14 residues. Losses at the gene ends were 7 bases for V and 5 bases for J; bases not matched to a gene: 5.

J is TRBJ2-7 and V is TRBV18; 8 bases line up with TRBD1. The junction had 3 bases not matched to a gene; V was cut back by 5 bases and J by 0 bases. Germline CDR1 is KGHSH and CDR2 is LQKENI. The CDR3 is 14 amino acids. Written as DNA, the CDR3 is TGTGCCAGCTCAGCCGGGACAGGCTCCTACGAGCAGTACTTC. Amino acids: CASSAGTGSYEQYF.

This CDR3 reads CASSQERRLAQYF. CDR3 nucleotides: TGTGCCAGCAGCCAAGAGCGACGGCTAGCGCAGTATTTT. The chain employs TRBV3-1 (or the pseudogene TRBV3-2) and TRBJ2-3; unclear D gene. CDR3 length: 13 residues. Germline-derived CDR1 and CDR2 are LGHDT and YNNKEL (reference sequence). Between the trimmed V and J ends, which lost 0 bases and 10 bases, there was a span of 11 bases.

The chain couples TRBV27 to TRBJ2-1, with 12 bases fitting TRBD2. V lost 5 bases, J lost 3 bases, and 11 bases stayed unmatched. Germline values: CDR1 MNHEY, CDR2 SMNVEV (reference sequence). The CDR3 is 18 amino acids. The CDR3 here is CASSKNPGTSGFYNEQFF. The CDR3 nucleotides read TGTGCCAGCAGTAAAAATCCGGGGACTAGCGGGTTCTACAATGAGCAGTTCTTC.

The rearrangement links TRBV6-5 to TRBJ1-5; perhaps TRBD1 as D (6 bases). Trimming took off 5 bases at V and 7 bases at J, with 15 bases between the two ends. CDR1 MNHEY and CDR2 SVGAGI come from the germline V gene. This CDR3 is 14 amino acids long. The CDR3 is CASSPRTAGQPQHF. CDR3 in DNA: TGTGCCAGCAGTCCACGGACAGCGGGGCAGCCCCAGCATTTT.

The rearrangement uses TRBV28 and TRBJ2-1, with D maybe TRBD2 (5 bases). CDR3 length: 11 residues. Trimming took off 7 bases at V and 6 bases at J, with 7 bases between the two ends. Germline CDR1 and CDR2: MDHEN and SYDVKM. The CDR3 spells CASNEGNEQFF. In DNA, the CDR3 is TGTGCCAGCAACGAGGGCAATGAGCAGTTCTTC.

This rearrangement joins TRBV28 to TRBJ2-7, with 9 bases aligning to TRBD1. The CDR3 has 16 amino acids. Trimming cost V 5 bases and J 1 base; bases outside gene matches: 9. Germline assignment: CDR1 MDHEN and CDR2 SYDVKM. In nucleotides, the CDR3 is TGTGCCAGCAGTCCCCTCGGGGGACAGGGTTCCTACGAGCAGTACTTC. This gives the protein CASSPLGGQGSYEQYF.

The genes are TRBV27 and TRBJ1-4; TRBD1 is a possible D gene (6 bases). CDR3 length equals 15 residues. In germline, CDR1 is MNHEY, CDR2 SMNVEV (reference sequence). V lost 5 bases to trimming and J lost 7 bases, with 17 bases between them. CDR3 sequence (DNA): TGTGCCAGCAGTGGACGGAGGCAGGGGAGTGAAAAACTGTTTTTT. Its translation is CASSGRRQGSEKLFF.